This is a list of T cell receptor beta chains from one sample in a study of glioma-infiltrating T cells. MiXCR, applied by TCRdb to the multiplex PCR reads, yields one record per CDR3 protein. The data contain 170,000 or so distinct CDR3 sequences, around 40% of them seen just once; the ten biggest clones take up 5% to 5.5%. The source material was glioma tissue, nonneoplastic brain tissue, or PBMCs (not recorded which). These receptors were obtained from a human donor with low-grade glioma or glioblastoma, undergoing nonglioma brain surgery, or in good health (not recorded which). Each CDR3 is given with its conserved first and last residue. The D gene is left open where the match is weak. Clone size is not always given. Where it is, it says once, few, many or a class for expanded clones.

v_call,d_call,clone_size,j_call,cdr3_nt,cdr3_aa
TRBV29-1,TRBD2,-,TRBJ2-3,TGCAGCGTTGACCAAGCGGGAGTAGAAGATACGCAGTATTTT,CSVDQAGVEDTQYF
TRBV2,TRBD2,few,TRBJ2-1,TGTGCCAGCAAAAAAGCGGGGGGGAGGCACAATGAGCAGTTCTTC,CASKKAGGRHNEQFF
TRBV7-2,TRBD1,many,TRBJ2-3,TGTGCCAGCAGCTCCAGGGGGCTTCCAGATACGCAGTATTTT,CASSSRGLPDTQYF
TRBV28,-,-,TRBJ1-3,TGTGCCAGCAGTTTATACGGGGGATCGGACGGAGACACCATATATTTT,CASSLYGGSDGDTIYF
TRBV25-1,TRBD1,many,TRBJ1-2,TGTGCCAGCAGTGAAGGGACAGGGCATGGCTACACCTTC,CASSEGTGHGYTF
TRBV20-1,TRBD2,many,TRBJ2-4,TGCAGTGCTAGAGATGCGGGAGGCGCACCCGATCTTCAGTACTTC,CSARDAGGAPDLQYF
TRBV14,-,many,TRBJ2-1,TGTGCCAGCAGCCGAACAGGGTATGGGTACAATGAGCAGTTCTTC,CASSRTGYGYNEQFF
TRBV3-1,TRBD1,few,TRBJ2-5,TGTGCCAGCAGCCTTTCAGCCGGGACAGCGGAGACCCAGTACTTC,CASSLSAGTAETQYF
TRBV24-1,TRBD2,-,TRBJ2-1,TGTGCCACCAGTGATTTGCTCAGCGGGAGTAACAATGAGCAGTTCTTC,CATSDLLSGSNNEQFF
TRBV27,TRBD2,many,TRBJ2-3,TGTGCCAGCAGTGGACTAGCTACGAACACAGATACGCAGTATTTT,CASSGLATNTDTQYF
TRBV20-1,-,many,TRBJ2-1,TGCAGTGCTAGAGATCAGGGGTCTAGCGCTAACAATGAGCAGTTCTTC,CSARDQGSSANNEQFF
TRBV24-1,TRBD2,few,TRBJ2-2,TGTGCCACCAGTGACCGTGGACTAGCAAGGACCGGGGAGCTGTTTTTT,CATSDRGLARTGELFF
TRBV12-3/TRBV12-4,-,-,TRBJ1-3,TGTGCCAGCAGTTTATATTCCGCGGGAAACACCATATATTTT,CASSLYSAGNTIYF
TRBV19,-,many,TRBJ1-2,TGTGCCAGTAGTCAGACGGGGGCTTATGGCTACACCTTC,CASSQTGAYGYTF
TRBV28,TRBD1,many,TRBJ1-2,TGTGCCAGCAGTCCCCGACAGGGAACTTATGGCTACACCTTC,CASSPRQGTYGYTF
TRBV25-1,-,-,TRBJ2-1,TGTGCCAGCATTCTAGCGCGGAACAATGAGCAGTTCTTC,CASILARNNEQFF
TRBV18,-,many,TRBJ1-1,TGTGCCAGCTCACGTCAGAACACTGAAGCTTTCTTT,CASSRQNTEAFF
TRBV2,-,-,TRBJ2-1,TGTGCCAGCAGTGGGGACCTGCGGAATGAGCAGTTCTTC,CASSGDLRNEQFF
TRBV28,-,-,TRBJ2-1,TGTGCCAGGAGTTCCCCGGCAGGCTCCTACGAGCAGTTCTTC,CARSSPAGSYEQFF
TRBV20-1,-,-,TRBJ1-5,TGCAGCGCTGTACTACCAACATGGCACAATCAGCCCCAGCATTTT,CSAVLPTWHNQPQHF
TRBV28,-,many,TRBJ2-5,TGTGCCAGCAGTTCGGACAGACAAGAGACCCAGTACTTC,CASSSDRQETQYF
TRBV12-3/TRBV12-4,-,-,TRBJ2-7,TGTGCCAGCAGCAAGACAGGCTACGAGCAGTACTTC,CASSKTGYEQYF
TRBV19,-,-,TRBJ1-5,TGTGCCAGTAGTATCTTCCCCCAGATTAATCAGCCCCAGCATTTT,CASSIFPQINQPQHF
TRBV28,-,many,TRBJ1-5,TGTGCCAGTATGACTTCGTGGGGTCAGCCCCAGCATTTT,CASMTSWGQPQHF
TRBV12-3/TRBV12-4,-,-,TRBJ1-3,TGTGCCAGCAGACCTACAAGCTCTGGAAACACCATATATTTT,CASRPTSSGNTIYF
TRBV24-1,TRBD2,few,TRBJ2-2,TGTGCCACCAGTGGGGGACTAGCGACTGTTGATGGTGGGCTGTTTTTT,CATSGGLATVDGGLFF
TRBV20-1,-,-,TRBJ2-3,TGCAGTGATACAGCCCAAAAGGGATGGGTGGCAGATACGCAGTATTTT,CSDTAQKGWVADTQYF
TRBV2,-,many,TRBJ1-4,TGTGCCAGCAGTGACGGATATAATGAAAAACTGTTTTTT,CASSDGYNEKLFF
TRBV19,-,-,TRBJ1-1,TGTGCCGTTATAACCGGACGGCTGGACACTGAAGCTTTCTTT,CAVITGRLDTEAFF
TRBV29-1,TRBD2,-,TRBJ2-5,TGCAGCGCAGACCTGGGGGGGGAAGAGACCCAGTACTTC,CSADLGGEETQYF
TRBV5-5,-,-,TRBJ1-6,TGTGCCAGCAGCCTAATGGAAGGGAGTAATTCACCCCTCCACTTT,CASSLMEGSNSPLHF
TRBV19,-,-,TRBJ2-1,TGTGCCAGTCGTACAACCCCGACAGCTGAGCAGTTCTTC,CASRTTPTAEQFF
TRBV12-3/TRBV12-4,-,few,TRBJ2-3,TGTGCCAGCCGTCGCTCGGTAAATACGCAGTATTTT,CASRRSVNTQYF
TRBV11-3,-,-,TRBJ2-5,TGTGCCAGCAGCTCTTTAAACGGGGAGACCCAGTACTTC,CASSSLNGETQYF
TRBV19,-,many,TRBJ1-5,TGTGCCAGTAGGAACAGCAATCAGCCCCAGCATTTT,CASRNSNQPQHF
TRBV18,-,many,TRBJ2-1,TGTGCCAGCTCACCACCACGTCTCGGGAGTAAGTTCTTC,CASSPPRLGSKFF
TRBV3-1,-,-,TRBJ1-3,TGTGCCAGCAGCCCGACCGACAGTGACTCTGGAAACACCATATATTTT,CASSPTDSDSGNTIYF
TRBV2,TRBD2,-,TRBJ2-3,TGTGCCAGCGCCCGGGGGGCGGGAGGGCCAACAGATACGCAGTATTTT,CASARGAGGPTDTQYF
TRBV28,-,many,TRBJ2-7,TGTGCCAGCAGTCAACCGACAGACTACGAGCAGTACTTC,CASSQPTDYEQYF
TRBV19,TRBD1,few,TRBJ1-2,TGTGCCAGTAGCCTCCACCTGGGACAGAACTATGGCTACACCTTC,CASSLHLGQNYGYTF
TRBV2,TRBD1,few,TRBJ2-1,TGTGCCAGCCCCGGGACAGGGTTGAGTGAGCAGTTCTTC,CASPGTGLSEQFF
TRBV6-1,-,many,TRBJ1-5,TGTGCCAGCAGTGAGCCGAACCACAGGTTCGCGCAGCCCCAGCATTTT,CASSEPNHRFAQPQHF
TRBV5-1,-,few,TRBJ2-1,TGCGCCAGCAGCTTGTCTAGGAATTTAAATGAGCAGTTCTTC,CASSLSRNLNEQFF
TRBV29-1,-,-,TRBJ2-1,TGCAGCGTTGAAGATTCGACTAAAGACCAGTTCTTC,CSVEDSTKDQFF
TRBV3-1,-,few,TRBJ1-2,TGTGCCAGCAGCCAAGGGGAAACTAACTATGGCTACACCTTC,CASSQGETNYGYTF
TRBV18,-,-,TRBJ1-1,TGTGCCAGCTCACGAGAGAACACTGAAGCTTTCTTT,CASSRENTEAFF
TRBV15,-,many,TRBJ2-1,TGTGCCACCAGCAGTGATAGCGCCTTAGGGAATGAGCAGTTCTTC,CATSSDSALGNEQFF